This is a list of T cell receptor beta chains from one sample in a study of CD8+ T cells in alopecia areata. Produced via immunoSEQ multiplex PCR; TCRdb's table is partial and in-frame only. The sample holds roughly 100,000 clones, 60% seen once. Sample: CD8+ T cells sorted from blood, taken at approximately week 60, from a patient treated with tofacitinib. Source of these receptors: a human donor with alopecia areata. Each CDR3 is given with its conserved first and last residue. Fields, in order: D gene, J gene, clone size, V gene, CDR3 length, CDR3 protein, CDR3 DNA. A D gene is named only where the DNA matches it firmly. Not all rows give a size; the values are once, few, many and, for expanded clones, a class.

D: .; J: TRBJ2-2; size: .; V: TRBV6-6; length: 13; CDR3: CASSWTAVGELFF; DNA: TGTGCCAGCAGTTGGACGGCCGTGGGGGAGCTGTTTTTT
D: .; J: TRBJ2-2; size: .; V: TRBV29-1; length: 10; CDR3: CSVYTGELFF; DNA: TGCAGCGTCTACACCGGGGAGCTGTTTTTT
D: .; J: TRBJ2-3; size: few; V: TRBV7-9; length: 16; CDR3: CASSLASSSYTDTQYF; DNA: TGTGCCAGCAGCTTAGCTTCTAGCTCTTACACAGATACGCAGTATTTT
D: .; J: TRBJ1-1; size: .; V: TRBV6-1; length: 15; CDR3: CANSQGPEGGTEAFF; DNA: TGTGCCAACTCCCAGGGGCCGGAGGGGGGGACTGAAGCTTTCTTT
D: TRBD2; J: TRBJ2-3; size: .; V: TRBV2; length: 16; CDR3: CASSEELAATTDTQYF; DNA: TGTGCCAGCAGTGAAGAGCTAGCGGCAACCACAGATACGCAGTATTTT
D: TRBD2; J: TRBJ2-1; size: .; V: TRBV4-1; length: 16; CDR3: CASSQSERGGFNEQFF; DNA: TGCGCCAGCAGCCAATCCGAGCGGGGGGGATTCAATGAGCAGTTCTTC
D: .; J: TRBJ2-7; size: once; V: TRBV4-3; length: 15; CDR3: CASSQVFGTPYEQYF; DNA: TGCGCCAGCAGCCAAGTATTTGGGACACCCTACGAGCAGTACTTC
D: TRBD1; J: TRBJ1-5; size: .; V: TRBV7-9; length: 14; CDR3: CASSSTGVDQPQHF; DNA: TGTGCCAGCAGCTCCACAGGGGTCGATCAGCCCCAGCATTTT
D: .; J: TRBJ1-2; size: .; V: TRBV30; length: 15; CDR3: CAWVSIWQPNYGYTF; DNA: TGTGCCTGGGTTTCCATTTGGCAGCCAAACTATGGCTACACCTTC
D: TRBD1; J: TRBJ2-7; size: .; V: TRBV7-2; length: 15; CDR3: CASSLGTGLSYEQYF; DNA: TGTGCCAGCAGCCTAGGGACAGGACTCTCCTACGAGCAGTACTTC
D: .; J: TRBJ2-1; size: .; V: TRBV5-5; length: 18; CDR3: CASSLSHRSLFAYNEQFF; DNA: TGTGCCAGCAGCTTATCCCACCGTAGCCTGTTCGCCTACAATGAGCAGTTCTTC
D: .; J: TRBJ1-5; size: once; V: TRBV27; length: 15; CDR3: CASAPDGGLGQPQHF; DNA: TGTGCCAGCGCTCCTGACGGGGGCCTGGGTCAGCCCCAGCATTTT
D: TRBD1; J: TRBJ2-1; size: .; V: TRBV5-1; length: 15; CDR3: CASTLPDRGYNEQFF; DNA: TGCGCCAGCACCTTGCCGGACAGGGGCTACAATGAGCAGTTCTTC
D: .; J: TRBJ2-2; size: .; V: TRBV5-6; length: 13; CDR3: CASSLGTAGELFF; DNA: TGTGCCAGCAGCTTGGGAACGGCCGGGGAGCTGTTTTTT
D: TRBD1; J: TRBJ1-1; size: few; V: TRBV13; length: 13; CDR3: CASSPGTGTLAFF; DNA: TGTGCCAGCAGCCCTGGGACAGGGACTCTCGCTTTCTTT
D: .; J: TRBJ1-5; size: .; V: TRBV5-5; length: 14; CDR3: CASSLGNKNQPQHF; DNA: TGTGCCAGCAGCTTGGGGAATAAGAATCAGCCCCAGCATTTT
D: .; J: TRBJ1-1; size: .; V: TRBV30; length: 13; CDR3: CAWSDGGNTEAFF; DNA: TGTGCCTGGAGTGATGGGGGAAACACTGAAGCTTTCTTT
D: .; J: TRBJ1-2; size: .; V: TRBV2; length: 10; CDR3: CASRGVNYTF; DNA: TGTGCCAGCCGGGGGGTGAACTACACCTTC
D: .; J: TRBJ2-2; size: .; V: TRBV6-5; length: 11; CDR3: CASRLNGELFF; DNA: TGTGCCAGCAGGCTCAACGGGGAGCTGTTTTTT
D: .; J: TRBJ1-2; size: .; V: TRBV11-2; length: 11; CDR3: CASSTPSGYTF; DNA: TGTGCCAGCAGCACCCCCTCCGGCTACACCTTC
D: .; J: TRBJ1-1; size: .; V: TRBV4-1; length: 16; CDR3: CASSQGPVQGSTEAFF; DNA: TGCGCCAGCAGCCAGGGCCCCGTACAGGGTAGCACTGAAGCTTTCTTT
D: TRBD2; J: TRBJ2-3; size: few; V: TRBV4-1; length: 13; CDR3: CASSQGLAGGQYF; DNA: TGCGCCAGCAGCCAAGGCCTAGCGGGGGGGCAGTATTTT
D: .; J: TRBJ2-5; size: .; V: TRBV6-5; length: 14; CDR3: CASTSSVDQETQYF; DNA: TGTGCCAGCACCTCCTCGGTGGACCAAGAGACCCAGTACTTC
D: .; J: TRBJ2-7; size: few; V: TRBV9; length: 15; CDR3: CASSVEINPTYEQYF; DNA: TGTGCCAGCAGCGTAGAGATAAACCCGACCTACGAGCAGTACTTC